The TCR beta chain described here comes from a study of shared T cell receptors in the human thymus. Repertoires were generated with immunoSEQ multiplex PCR, while TCRdb's copy carries only in-frame clones and drops some. This table holds 540,000 or so clones, around 82% found once. These data are also associated with another study on human thymus T cells. This second study notes: Thymus tissue was removed during corrective cardiac surgery. Thymic as well as blood repertoires seemed to favor certain V and J genes unevenly.

The sequence was collected from a boy in the first two years of life with a congenital heart defect. Input material: thymocytes.

The CDR3, as DNA: TGCGCCAGCAGCCAAGAGGTCAGGGGGCGCTCCACAGATACGCAGTATTTT. Amino acid sequence: CASSQEVRGRSTDTQYF. V usage is TRBV4-3 and J usage is TRBJ2-3; TRBD1 agrees at 8 bases. The CDR3 is 17 residues long. The J segment lost 2 bases and the V segment lost 0 bases, leaving 7 bases of the junction unmatched. CDR1 LGHNA and CDR2 YSLEER come from the germline V gene.